The clone carrying this TCR beta chain was observed many times. The sample originates from a study of beta chain features in type 1 diabetes. Expressed TCRB transcripts were sequenced, since all the RNA that had been isolated was reverse transcribed. TCRdb's copy holds only in-frame clones and misses some; the assay was immunoSEQ multiplex PCR. The sample comprises 140,000 or so clones, under 11% of which are singletons, and around 1.2% rests with the top ten. The ends lost 3 bases at V and 2 bases at J; junction bases unmatched: 2. Looked up from germline, CDR1 is SGHTA and CDR2 is FQGTGA. This CDR3 contains 14 residues.

V is TRBV7-3 and J is TRBJ2-3; 7 nucleotides match TRBD2. Sequencing was done on a sample of naive CD4+ T cells from blood. The sequence came from a young man in good health. The CDR3, as DNA: TGTGCCAGCAGCTTGGGACTATCCACAGATACGCAGTATTTT. It yields the protein CASSLGLSTDTQYF.